The clone carrying this T cell receptor (beta chain) was detected only once. This specimen belongs to a study of T cells in Graves' hyperthyroidism and ophthalmopathy. RNA transcripts gave rise to amplified TCR beta CDR3 regions. Using the HTBI primer set, a first-round RT-PCR was run on the TCR CDR3. TCRdb independently ran MiXCR on the multiplex PCR reads; one entry per CDR3 protein. The profile covers over 400,000 distinct CDR3 sequences, with less than 25% appearing a single time and less than 65% taken by the ten largest. Germline trimming cut 6 bases from V and 5 bases from J; bases unmatched to any gene: 6. CDR1 and CDR2 from the germline V gene are DFQATT and SNEGSKA (reference sequence). CDR3 length: 13 amino acids. Enrolled ophthalmopathy patients presented with a Clinical Activity Score of at least 3, a NOSPECS grade of at least 4, and disease duration under 3 months.

This clonotype originated in a woman in her seventies with Graves' ophthalmopathy. This sequence joins TRBV20-1 and TRBJ2-4; 8 nucleotides agree with TRBD2. Sequences were obtained from blood. CDR3 nucleotide sequence: TGCAGTGCATCGCGGGAGGCGGAAAACATTCAGTACTTC. Its translation: CSASREAENIQYF.